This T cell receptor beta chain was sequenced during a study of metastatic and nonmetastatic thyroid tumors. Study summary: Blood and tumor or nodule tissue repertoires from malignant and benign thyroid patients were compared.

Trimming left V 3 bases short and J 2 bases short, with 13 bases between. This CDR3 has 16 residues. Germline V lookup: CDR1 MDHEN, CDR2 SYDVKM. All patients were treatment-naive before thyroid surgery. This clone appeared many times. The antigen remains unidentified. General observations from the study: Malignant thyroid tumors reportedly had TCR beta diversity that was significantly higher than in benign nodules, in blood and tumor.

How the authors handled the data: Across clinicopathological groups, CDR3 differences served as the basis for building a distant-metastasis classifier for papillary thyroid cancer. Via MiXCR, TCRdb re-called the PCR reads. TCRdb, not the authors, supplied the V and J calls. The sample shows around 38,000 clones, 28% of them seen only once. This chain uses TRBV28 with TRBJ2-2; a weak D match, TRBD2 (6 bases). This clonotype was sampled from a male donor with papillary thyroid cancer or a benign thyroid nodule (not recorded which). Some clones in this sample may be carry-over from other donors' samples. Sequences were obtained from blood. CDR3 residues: CASSFQGGANTGELFF. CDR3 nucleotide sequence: TGTGCCAGCAGTTTCCAAGGCGGGGCTAACACCGGGGAGCTGTTTTTT.